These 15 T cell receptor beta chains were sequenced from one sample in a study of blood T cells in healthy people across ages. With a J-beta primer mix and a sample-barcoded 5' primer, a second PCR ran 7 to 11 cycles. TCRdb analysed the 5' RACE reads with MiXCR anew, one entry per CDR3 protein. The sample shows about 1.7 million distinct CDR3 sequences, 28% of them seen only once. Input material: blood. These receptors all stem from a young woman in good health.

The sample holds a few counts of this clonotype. CDR3: CASSPNRAMLHF. CDR3 coding DNA: TGTGCCAGCAGCCCCAATAGGGCGATGCTCCACTTT. The chain employs TRBV6-5 and TRBJ1-6; D is ambiguous. CDR3 size: 12 residues. Trimming shortened V by 6 bases and J by 16 bases, and 16 bases separated the two germline ends. Germline CDR1 MNHEY, CDR2 SVGAGI.

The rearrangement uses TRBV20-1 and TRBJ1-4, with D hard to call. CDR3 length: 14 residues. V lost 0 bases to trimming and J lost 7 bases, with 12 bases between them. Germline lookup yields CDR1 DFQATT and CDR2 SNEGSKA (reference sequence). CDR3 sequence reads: CSARDPRGGEKLFF. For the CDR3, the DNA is TGCAGTGCTAGAGATCCCCGGGGAGGTGAAAAACTGTTTTTT.

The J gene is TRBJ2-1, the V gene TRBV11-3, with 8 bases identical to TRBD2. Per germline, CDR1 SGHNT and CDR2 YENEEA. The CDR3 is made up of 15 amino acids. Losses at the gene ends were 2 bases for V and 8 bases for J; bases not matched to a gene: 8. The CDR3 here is CASSLRPGGQHEQFF. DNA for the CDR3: TGTGCCAGCAGCTTAAGGCCGGGGGGGCAACATGAGCAGTTCTTC.

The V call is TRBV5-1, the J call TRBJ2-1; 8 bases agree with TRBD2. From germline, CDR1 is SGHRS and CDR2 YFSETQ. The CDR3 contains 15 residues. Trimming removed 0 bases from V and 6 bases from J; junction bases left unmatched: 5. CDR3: CASSLEGLDSNEQFF. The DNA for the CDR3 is TGCGCCAGCAGCTTGGAGGGACTAGACAGCAATGAGCAGTTCTTC.

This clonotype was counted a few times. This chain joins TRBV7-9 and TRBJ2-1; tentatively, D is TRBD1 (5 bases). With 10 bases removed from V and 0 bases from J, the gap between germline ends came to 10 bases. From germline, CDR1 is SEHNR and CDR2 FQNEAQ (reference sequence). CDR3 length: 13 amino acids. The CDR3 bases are TGTGCCACCGACAGAACCTCCTACAATGAGCAGTTCTTC. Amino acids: CATDRTSYNEQFF.

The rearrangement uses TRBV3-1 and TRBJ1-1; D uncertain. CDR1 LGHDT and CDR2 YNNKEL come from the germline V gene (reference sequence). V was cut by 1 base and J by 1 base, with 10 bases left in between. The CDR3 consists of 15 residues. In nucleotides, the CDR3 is TGTGCCAGCAGCCAAGGGTTCGTGGAGAACACTGAAGCTTTCTTT. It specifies CASSQGFVENTEAFF.

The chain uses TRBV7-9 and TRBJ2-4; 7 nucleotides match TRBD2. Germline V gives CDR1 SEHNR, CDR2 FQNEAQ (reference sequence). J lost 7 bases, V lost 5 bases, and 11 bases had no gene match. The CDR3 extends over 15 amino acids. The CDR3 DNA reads TGTGCCAGCAGCGACGTAGTAGCGGGTGTGAACATTCAGTACTTC. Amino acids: CASSDVVAGVNIQYF.

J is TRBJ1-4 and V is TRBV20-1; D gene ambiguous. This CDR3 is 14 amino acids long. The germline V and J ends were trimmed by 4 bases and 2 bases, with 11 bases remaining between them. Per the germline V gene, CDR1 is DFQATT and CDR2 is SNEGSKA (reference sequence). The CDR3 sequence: CSATSWATNEKLFF. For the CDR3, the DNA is TGCAGTGCTACGTCCTGGGCGACTAATGAAAAACTGTTTTTT.

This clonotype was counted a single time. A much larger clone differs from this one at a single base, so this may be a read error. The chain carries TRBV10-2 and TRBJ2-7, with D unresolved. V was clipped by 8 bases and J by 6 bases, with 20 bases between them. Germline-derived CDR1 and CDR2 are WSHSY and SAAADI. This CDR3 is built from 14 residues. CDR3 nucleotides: TGCGCCAGCGGCTCACTTACCAGTTTCGGCGAGCAGTACTTC. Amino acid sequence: CASGSLTSFGEQYF.

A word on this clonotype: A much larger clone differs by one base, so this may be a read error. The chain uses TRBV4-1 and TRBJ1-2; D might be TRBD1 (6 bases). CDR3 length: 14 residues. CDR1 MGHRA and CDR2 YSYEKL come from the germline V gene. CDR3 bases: TGCGCCAGCAGCCAAGTGACAGGTGTGTATGACTACACCTTC. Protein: CASSQVTGVYDYTF.

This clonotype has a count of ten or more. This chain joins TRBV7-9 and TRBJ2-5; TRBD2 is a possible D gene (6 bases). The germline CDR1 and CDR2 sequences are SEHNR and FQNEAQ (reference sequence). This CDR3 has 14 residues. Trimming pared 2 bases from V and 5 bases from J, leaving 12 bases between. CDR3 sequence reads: CASSLTGARETQYF. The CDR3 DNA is TGTGCCAGCAGCTTAACGGGAGCGAGGGAGACCCAGTACTTC.

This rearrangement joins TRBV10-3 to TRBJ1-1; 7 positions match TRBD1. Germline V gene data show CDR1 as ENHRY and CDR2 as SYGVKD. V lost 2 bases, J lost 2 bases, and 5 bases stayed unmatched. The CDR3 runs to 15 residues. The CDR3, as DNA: TGTGCCATCAGTGAGGGGACAGCGTTTAACACTGAAGCTTTCTTT. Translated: CAISEGTAFNTEAFF.

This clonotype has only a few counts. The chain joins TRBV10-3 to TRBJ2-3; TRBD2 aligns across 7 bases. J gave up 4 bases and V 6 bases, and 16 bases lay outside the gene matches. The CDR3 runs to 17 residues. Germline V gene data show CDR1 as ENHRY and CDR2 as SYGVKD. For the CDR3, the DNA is TGTGCCATCAGGCCTTCCACGGGGCGGGAGCGCCCAGATACGCAGTATTTT. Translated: CAIRPSTGRERPDTQYF.

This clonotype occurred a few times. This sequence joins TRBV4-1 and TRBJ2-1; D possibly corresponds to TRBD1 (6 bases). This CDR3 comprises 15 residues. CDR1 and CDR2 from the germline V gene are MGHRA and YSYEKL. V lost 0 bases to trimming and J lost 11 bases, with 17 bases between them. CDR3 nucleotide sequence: TGCGCCAGCAGCCAAGAGCTCACAGGGTTAAGTAAGCAGTTCTTC. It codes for CASSQELTGLSKQFF.

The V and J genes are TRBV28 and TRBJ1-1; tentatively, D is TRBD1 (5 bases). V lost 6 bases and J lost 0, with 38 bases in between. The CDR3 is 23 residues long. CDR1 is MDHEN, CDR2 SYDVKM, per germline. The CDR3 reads CASSHFPLVGASRPRPMNTEAFF. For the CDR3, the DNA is TGTGCCAGCAGCCACTTCCCTTTGGTAGGGGCCTCCCGACCGAGACCGATGAACACTGAAGCTTTCTTT. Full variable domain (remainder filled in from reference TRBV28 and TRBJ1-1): DVKVTQSSRYLVKRTGEKVFLECVQDMDHENMFWYRQDPGLGLRLIYFSYDVKMKEKGDIPEGYSVSREKKERFSLILESASTNQTSMYLCASSHFPLVGASRPRPMNTEAFFGQGTRLTVV.